What follows are 11 T cell receptor beta chains derived from one specimen sequenced in a study of T cells in Graves' hyperthyroidism and ophthalmopathy. Researchers amplified the TCR beta CDR3 regions from RNA transcripts. The study used the HTBI primer set for a first-round RT-PCR of the TCR CDR3. Each CDR3 protein gets one entry after TCRdb re-called the multiplex PCR reads with MiXCR. The sample holds more than 300,000 distinct CDR3 sequences, roughly 15% seen once. The sample comprised blood. The receptor set was obtained from a woman in her 30s with Graves' ophthalmopathy.

This clonotype was observed a few times. V usage is TRBV6-1 and J usage is TRBJ1-6, with 7 bases that match TRBD1. This CDR3 spans 16 amino acids. Germline lookup yields CDR1 MNHNS and CDR2 SASEGT. Trimming took 6 bases from V and 9 from J; bases not matched to a gene: 14. The CDR3 bases are TGTGCCAGCAGACCGGAACAGGGGATGGTGGGTTCACCCCTCCACTTT. It translates to CASRPEQGMVGSPLHF.

This clonotype came up a few times. The chain employs TRBV19 and TRBJ2-1; the D is unclear. This CDR3 spans 15 amino acids. Trimming removed 4 bases at V and 5 bases at J, with 15 bases between. The germline CDR1 and CDR2 sequences are LNHDA and SQIVND (reference sequence). The DNA for the CDR3 is TGTGCCAGTAGTACCAACAGACCAAGGAACAATGAGCAGTTCTTC. Its translation: CASSTNRPRNNEQFF.

The table lists this clonotype with many counts. The chain is built from TRBV7-8 and TRBJ1-1, with unresolved D. CDR3 length: 15 amino acids. Germline V gene data show CDR1 as SGHVS and CDR2 as FQNEAQ. V was trimmed by 6 bases and J by 1 base, leaving 15 bases between them. For the CDR3, the DNA is TGTGCCAGCAGTATGGCCCCAGGAACGAACACTGAAGCTTTCTTT. Its translation: CASSMAPGTNTEAFF.

There are many counts of this clonotype. The chain has TRBV27 and TRBJ2-6, with D unclear. V lost 1 base to trimming and J lost 1 base, with 14 bases between them. The CDR3 is 18 amino acids. Germline V gives CDR1 MNHEY, CDR2 SMNVEV (reference sequence). CDR3 region: CASSLLSRVGSGANVLTF. CDR3 DNA sequence: TGTGCCAGCAGTTTATTGAGTCGTGTCGGGTCTGGGGCCAACGTCCTGACTTTC.

This clonotype was detected ten times or more. The chain recombines TRBV5-6 with TRBJ2-2; D might be TRBD1 (6 bases). V dropped 5 bases and J dropped 5 bases, with 16 bases sitting between them. The CDR3 has 15 amino acids. In germline, CDR1 is SGHDT, CDR2 YYEEEE. The CDR3 region has the DNA TGTGCCAGCAGGGTGACAGGCGGGCGGACCGGGGAGCTGTTTTTT. It yields the protein CASRVTGGRTGELFF.

This clonotype has ten or more counts. The chain has TRBV27 and TRBJ2-7; D not resolved. The germline V gene has CDR1 MNHEY and CDR2 SMNVEV (reference sequence). The CDR3 consists of 13 residues. Trimming removed 2 bases from V and 0 bases from J, with 5 bases in between. The CDR3 spells CASSLLSSYEQYF. CDR3 coding DNA: TGTGCCAGCAGTTTACTGAGCTCCTACGAGCAGTACTTC.

This clonotype has only a few counts. This chain connects TRBV7-6 to TRBJ2-3; TRBD2 matches at 7 bases. Per the germline V gene, CDR1 is SGHVS and CDR2 is FNYEAQ. V lost 5 bases, J lost 4 bases, and 12 bases stayed unmatched. The CDR3 covers 16 residues. The CDR3 spells CASSQRSGVESDTQYF. CDR3 nucleotide sequence: TGTGCCAGCAGCCAGAGGAGCGGGGTAGAGTCAGATACGCAGTATTTT.

This clonotype was detected ten times or more. The J gene is TRBJ1-4, the V gene TRBV7-2, with 9 bases fitting TRBD1. V lost 7 bases to trimming and J lost 8 bases; unmatched junction nucleotides: 5. The CDR3 runs to 13 residues. Germline V lookup: CDR1 SGHTA, CDR2 FQGNSA. The CDR3 bases are TGTGCCAGCAACAGGGGGCTAGGGGAAAAACTGTTTTTT. Protein: CASNRGLGEKLFF. Full variable domain (rest looked up from reference TRBV7-2 and TRBJ1-4): GAGVSQSPSNKVTEKGKDVELRCDPISGHTALYWYRQSLGQGLEFLIYFQGNSAPDKSGLPSDRFSAERTGGSVSTLTIQRTQQEDSAVYLCASNRGLGEKLFFGSGTQLSVL.

This clonotype was observed many times. The V gene is TRBV13, the J gene TRBJ1-1; possibly TRBD1 for D (5 bases). Germline CDR1 PRHDT, CDR2 FYEKMQ (reference sequence). CDR3 length: 14 residues. Trimming took off 6 bases at V and 4 bases at J, with 15 bases between the two ends. The CDR3 sequence is CASSLPTGGTEAFF. In DNA, the CDR3 is TGTGCCAGCAGTTTACCGACCGGGGGCACTGAAGCTTTCTTT.

The gene calls are TRBV7-2 and TRBJ1-1; D is perhaps TRBD1 (6 bases). CDR3 size: 12 residues. Germline V gene data show CDR1 as SGHTA and CDR2 as FQGNSA. Trimming stripped 7 bases from V and 2 bases from J, with 8 bases between. The CDR3 DNA reads TGTGCCAGCACGGACAGCAACACTGAAGCTTTCTTT. This codes for CASTDSNTEAFF.

This clonotype was detected many times. The CDR3 is CASSTGLATNTGELFF. In DNA, the CDR3 is TGCGCCAGCAGCACGGGACTAGCCACGAACACCGGGGAGCTGTTTTTT. The chain carries TRBV4-1 and TRBJ2-2; 9 bases match TRBD2. This CDR3 region has 16 residues. Losses at the gene ends were 5 bases for V and 0 bases for J; bases not matched to a gene: 4. CDR1 MGHRA and CDR2 YSYEKL come from the germline V gene.